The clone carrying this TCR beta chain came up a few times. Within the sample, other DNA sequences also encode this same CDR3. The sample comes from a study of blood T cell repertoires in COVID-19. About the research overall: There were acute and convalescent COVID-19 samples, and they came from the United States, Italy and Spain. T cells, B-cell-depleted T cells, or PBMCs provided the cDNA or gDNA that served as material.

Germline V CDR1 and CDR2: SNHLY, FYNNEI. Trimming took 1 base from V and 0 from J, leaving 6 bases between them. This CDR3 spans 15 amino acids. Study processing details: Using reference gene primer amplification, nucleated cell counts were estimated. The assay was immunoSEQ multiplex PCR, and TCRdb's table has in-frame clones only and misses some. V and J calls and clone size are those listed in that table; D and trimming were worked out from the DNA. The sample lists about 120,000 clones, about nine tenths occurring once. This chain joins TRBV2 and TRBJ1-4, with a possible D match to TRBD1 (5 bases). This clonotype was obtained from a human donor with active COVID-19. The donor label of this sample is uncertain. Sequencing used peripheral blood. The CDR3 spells CASSEDRTTNEKLFF. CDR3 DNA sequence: TGTGCCAGCAGTGAAGACAGGACAACTAATGAAAAACTGTTTTTT.